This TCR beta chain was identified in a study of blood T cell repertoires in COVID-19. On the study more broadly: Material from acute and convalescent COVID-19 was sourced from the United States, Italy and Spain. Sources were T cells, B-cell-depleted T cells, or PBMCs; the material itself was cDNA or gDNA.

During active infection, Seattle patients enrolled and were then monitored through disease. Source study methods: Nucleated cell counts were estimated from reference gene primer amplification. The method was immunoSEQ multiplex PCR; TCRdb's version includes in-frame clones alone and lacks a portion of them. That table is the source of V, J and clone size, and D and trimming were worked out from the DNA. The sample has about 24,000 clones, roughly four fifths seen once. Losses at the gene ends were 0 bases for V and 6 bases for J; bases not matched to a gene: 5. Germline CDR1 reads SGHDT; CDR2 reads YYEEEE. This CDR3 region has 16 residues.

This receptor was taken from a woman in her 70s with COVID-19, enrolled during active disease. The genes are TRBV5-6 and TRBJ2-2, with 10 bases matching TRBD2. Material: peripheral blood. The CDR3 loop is CASSLGLAGVSGELFF. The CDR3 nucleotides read TGTGCCAGCAGCTTGGGGCTAGCGGGAGTATCCGGGGAGCTGTTTTTT.